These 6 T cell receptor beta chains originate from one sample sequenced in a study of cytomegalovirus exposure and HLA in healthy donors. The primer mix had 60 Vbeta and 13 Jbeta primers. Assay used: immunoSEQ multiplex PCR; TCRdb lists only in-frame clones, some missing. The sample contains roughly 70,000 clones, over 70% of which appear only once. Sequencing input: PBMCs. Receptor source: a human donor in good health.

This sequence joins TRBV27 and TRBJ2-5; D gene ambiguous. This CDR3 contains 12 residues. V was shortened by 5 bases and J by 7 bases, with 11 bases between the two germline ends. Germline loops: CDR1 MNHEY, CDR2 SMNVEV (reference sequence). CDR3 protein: CASSLNGGTQYF. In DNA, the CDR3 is TGTGCCAGCAGTCTCAACGGCGGGACCCAGTACTTC.

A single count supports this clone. CDR3 nucleotide sequence: TGTGCCTGGAGTGTCAGGGACAGGGGGCGTCGGGCTGAAGCTTTCTTT. This translates into CAWSVRDRGRRAEAFF. The rearrangement links TRBV30 to TRBJ1-1; 12 nucleotides match TRBD1. This CDR3 is built from 16 residues. Germline loops: CDR1 GTSNPN, CDR2 SVGIG (reference sequence). Losses at the gene ends were 0 bases for V and 6 bases for J; bases not matched to a gene: 8.

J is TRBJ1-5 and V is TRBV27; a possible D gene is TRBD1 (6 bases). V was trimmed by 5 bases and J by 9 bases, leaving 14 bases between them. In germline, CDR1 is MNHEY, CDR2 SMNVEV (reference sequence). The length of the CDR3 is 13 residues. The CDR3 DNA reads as TGTGCCAGCAGTCCGGGACACCCTTCGCCCCAGCATTTT. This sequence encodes CASSPGHPSPQHF.

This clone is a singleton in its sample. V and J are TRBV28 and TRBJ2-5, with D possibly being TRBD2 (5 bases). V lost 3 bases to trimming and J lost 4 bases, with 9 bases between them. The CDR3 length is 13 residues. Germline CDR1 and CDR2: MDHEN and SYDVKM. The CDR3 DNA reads TGTGCCAGCAGTTTGGCTAGCCGAGAGACCCAGTACTTC. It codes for CASSLASRETQYF.

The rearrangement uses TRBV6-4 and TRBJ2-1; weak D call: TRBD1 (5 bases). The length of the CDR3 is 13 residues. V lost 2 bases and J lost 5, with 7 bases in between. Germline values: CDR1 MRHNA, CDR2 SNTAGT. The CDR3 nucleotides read TGTGCCAGCAGTGACGACAGTCACAATGAGCAGTTCTTC. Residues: CASSDDSHNEQFF.

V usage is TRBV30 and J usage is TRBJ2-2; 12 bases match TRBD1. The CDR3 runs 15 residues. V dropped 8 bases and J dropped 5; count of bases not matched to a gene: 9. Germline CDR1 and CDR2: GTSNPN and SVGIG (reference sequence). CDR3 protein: CARYQGQGATGELFF. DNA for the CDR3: TGTGCCCGCTACCAGGGACAGGGGGCGACCGGGGAGCTGTTTTTT.